The clone carrying this T cell receptor beta chain showed up just a few times. This entry comes from a study of T-cell reconstitution after alpha-beta-depleted transplantation in children. Preparation of the TCRbeta library used unique molecular identifiers. One entry per CDR3 protein results from TCRdb running MiXCR on the PCR reads. The top ten clones hold 3.3% of a sample with some 500,000 distinct CDR3 sequences, around 19% of them seen once. The CDR3 runs to 15 residues. CDR1 and CDR2 from the germline V gene are MNHNS and SASEGT. The trim removed 5 bases at V and 8 bases at J, leaving 13 bases unmatched.

This receptor was identified in a human donor who donated a stem cell graft to a child with acute lymphoblastic leukemia. The input for sequencing was PBMCs from the stem cell graft donor, taken from the stem cell graft. V gene TRBV6-1 combines with J gene TRBJ2-5, with 8 nucleotides matching TRBD1. The CDR3 protein is CASSTPDRVRDTQYF. CDR3 sequence (DNA): TGTGCCAGCAGTACCCCGGACAGGGTCAGGGATACCCAGTACTTC.